Shown below are 16 T cell receptor beta chains from a single sample sequenced in a study of metastatic and nonmetastatic thyroid tumors. From the PCR reads, TCRdb re-called clones with MiXCR. The repertoire holds about 93,000 clones, about an eighth seen once, with 11% in the top ten. Patients had received no treatment of any kind before thyroid surgery. Source material: blood. These receptor sequences come from a female donor with papillary thyroid cancer or a benign thyroid nodule (not recorded which). Some clones in this sample may be carry-over from other donors' samples.

This clone was observed at least ten times. DNA of the CDR3: TGCAGTGCTAAGACAGGGTTCTCTGGAAACACCATATATTTT. Protein sequence: CSAKTGFSGNTIYF. This sequence joins TRBV20-1 and TRBJ1-3, with 7 positions matching TRBD1. The junction had 3 bases not matched to a gene; V was cut back by 4 bases and J by 0 bases. Germline CDR1 reads DFQATT; CDR2 reads SNEGSKA (reference sequence). This CDR3 has 14 amino acids.

There are many counts of this clone. The V and J genes are TRBV6-1 and TRBJ2-3, with D possibly matching TRBD1 (6 bases). In germline, CDR1 is MNHNS, CDR2 SASEGT. Deletions cut 6 bases from V and 0 bases from J, with 13 bases between. This CDR3 spans 15 amino acids. The CDR3 coding sequence is TGTGCCAGCAGCCCAAGGACAGCTAGCACAGATACGCAGTATTTT. Translation: CASSPRTASTDTQYF.

This clone was observed at least ten times. The chain carries TRBV6-1 and TRBJ1-3, with TRBD1 as a possible D gene (6 bases). CDR1 and CDR2 from the germline V gene are MNHNS and SASEGT. CDR3 length equals 15 residues. V lost 8 bases and J 0 bases, leaving 14 bases between the germline ends. The CDR3 bases are TGTGCCAGCGTGGACAGCCAAAACTCTGGAAACACCATATATTTT. This sequence encodes CASVDSQNSGNTIYF.

This clone appeared many times. V gene TRBV5-1 combines with J gene TRBJ2-1; D may be TRBD1 or TRBD2 (5 bases each). The CDR3 has 17 residues. Germline CDR1 reads SGHRS; CDR2 reads YFSETQ. Trimming took 0 bases from V and 5 from J, leaving 18 bases between them. The CDR3 sequence: CASSLAGPGSTHNEQFF. The CDR3 region has the DNA TGCGCCAGCAGCTTGGCGGGGCCAGGGAGTACCCACAATGAGCAGTTCTTC.

This clone was counted many times. The chain couples TRBV28 to TRBJ2-7; TRBD1 might be the D (7 bases). The CDR3 is 15 residues long. CDR1 is MDHEN, CDR2 SYDVKM, per germline. V lost 6 bases to trimming and J lost 0 bases, with 15 bases between them. CDR3 amino acids: CASSGTGEVSYEQYF. Written as DNA, the CDR3 is TGTGCCAGCAGCGGTACAGGGGAGGTCTCCTACGAGCAGTACTTC. Together with reference TRBV28 and TRBJ2-7, the CDR3 gives the full variable domain: DVKVTQSSRYLVKRTGEKVFLECVQDMDHENMFWYRQDPGLGLRLIYFSYDVKMKEKGDIPEGYSVSREKKERFSLILESASTNQTSMYLCASSGTGEVSYEQYFGPGTRLTVT.

This clone has ten or more counts. This sequence joins TRBV3-1 and TRBJ2-1; D uncertain. Germline-derived CDR1 and CDR2 are LGHDT and YNNKEL (reference sequence). The CDR3 covers 15 residues. Trimming took 4 bases from V and 0 from J, leaving 10 bases between them. CDR3 region: CASSPSLSSYNEQFF. The CDR3 DNA follows: TGTGCCAGCAGCCCCTCGCTAAGCTCCTACAATGAGCAGTTCTTC.

This clone showed up many times. The CDR3 coding sequence is TGCAGCGTTGAAGATAAAGACAGGGGGCGAAGAAACACCATATATTTT. Protein product: CSVEDKDRGRRNTIYF. The gene calls are TRBV29-1 and TRBJ1-3, with 10 nucleotides matching TRBD1. V shed 0 bases and J 5 bases; nucleotides not matched to a gene: 7. Germline V gene sequence: CDR1 SQVTM, CDR2 ANQGSEA. The CDR3 has 16 residues.

This clone was counted at least ten times. This sequence joins TRBV6-2 or TRBV6-3 and TRBJ2-1, with D tentatively TRBD2 (5 bases). The CDR3 extends over 11 amino acids. CDR1 and CDR2 from the germline V gene are MNHEY and SVGEGT. The V and J ends lost 6 bases and 13 bases respectively, with 13 bases between them. CDR3 nucleotide sequence: TGTGCCAGCAGGGCCAGCGGAAATCAGTTCTTC. It yields the protein CASRASGNQFF.

This chain joins TRBV14 and TRBJ2-5; TRBD1 or TRBD2 may be the D gene (6 bases each). CDR3 size: 15 residues. V was trimmed by 1 base and J by 4 bases, leaving 13 bases between them. From germline, CDR1 is SGHDN and CDR2 FVKESK. The CDR3: CASSQVRGQAETQYF. For the CDR3, the DNA is TGTGCCAGCAGCCAAGTACGGGGGCAGGCAGAGACCCAGTACTTC.

This clone has at least ten counts. This chain links TRBV20-1 with TRBJ2-4; 10 nucleotides agree with TRBD2. With V trimmed by 6 bases and J by 13 bases, 15 bases remained unmatched. The CDR3 spans 14 residues. Per germline, CDR1 DFQATT and CDR2 SNEGSKA (reference sequence). CDR3 DNA sequence: TGCAGTGCCCTGGCACTAGCGGGGTCTCCCTCCCAGTACTTC. Protein: CSALALAGSPSQYF.

This clone was counted a few times. A junction end diverges from the germline sequence, so it may reflect a read error. This rearrangement joins TRBV10-1 to TRBJ2-7; 7 bases align to TRBD1. There are 14 residues in the CDR3. Germline assignment: CDR1 WNHNN and CDR2 SYGVQD (reference sequence). In DNA form, the CDR3 reads TGCTCCATCCATGGACAGGAGGATTCCTACGATCAGTACTTC. Translated, it gives CSIHGQEDSYDQYF.

The chain has TRBV7-2 and TRBJ1-3; unclear D gene. CDR3 size: 15 residues. CDR1 SGHTA and CDR2 FQGNSA come from the germline V gene. Trimming stripped 1 base from V and 0 bases from J, with 7 bases between. The CDR3 region is CASSLVAVSGNTIYF. The CDR3 DNA is TGTGCCAGCAGCTTAGTGGCCGTCTCTGGAAACACCATATATTTT.

This clone was detected ten times or more. The chain couples TRBV12-3 or TRBV12-4 to TRBJ2-5; TRBD2 agrees at 14 bases. This CDR3 is built from 15 residues. V lost 6 bases and J lost 4; bases outside the gene matches: 4. The CDR3 loop is CASRPGTSGRETQYF. The CDR3 region has the DNA TGTGCCAGCAGACCCGGGACTAGCGGGAGAGAGACCCAGTACTTC.

This clone showed up many times. The rearrangement uses TRBV7-9 and TRBJ1-2; maybe TRBD1 (6 bases). V was cut by 6 bases and J by 3 bases, with 11 bases left in between. The CDR3 runs 13 residues. Germline V gene lookup returns CDR1 SEHNR and CDR2 FQNEAQ (reference sequence). CDR3 in amino acids: CASRGEGDYGYTF. The CDR3 DNA reads as TGTGCCAGCAGGGGGGAGGGGGACTATGGCTACACCTTC.

This clone was seen at least ten times. This chain joins TRBV2 and TRBJ2-5, with 11 bases matching TRBD2. Germline V gene sequence: CDR1 SNHLY, CDR2 FYNNEI. The V and J ends lost 1 base and 2 bases, in that order; junction bases with no gene match: 6. This CDR3 has 17 amino acids. The CDR3 protein is CASSEVGSGRGQETQYF. CDR3 nucleotide sequence: TGTGCCAGCAGTGAAGTCGGTAGCGGGAGGGGACAAGAGACCCAGTACTTC. The full variable domain, rest sourced from reference TRBV2 and TRBJ2-5, is EPEVTQTPSHQVTQMGQEVILRCVPISNHLYFYWYRQILGQKVEFLVSFYNNEISEKSEIFDDQFSVERPDGSNFTLKIRSTKLEDSAMYFCASSEVGSGRGQETQYFGPGTRLLVL.

This clone has ten or more counts. The rearrangement links TRBV5-1 to TRBJ2-5; 10 nucleotides match TRBD1. Germline V gene lookup returns CDR1 SGHRS and CDR2 YFSETQ. V trimming: 4 bases; J trimming: 5 bases; junction bases outside the gene matches: 5. The CDR3 length is 14 residues. This CDR3 is CASSTGQGGETQYF. CDR3 coding DNA: TGCGCCAGCAGCACCGGACAGGGGGGGGAGACCCAGTACTTC.